This TCR beta chain came from a study of identical twins. General observations from the study: The more abundant beta clonotypes in cord blood had fewer insertions, and memory repertoires did not show this. Out-of-frame TCR alpha sharing in monozygotic twins exceeded recombination model predictions.

Note on this clonotype: Its antigen is unknown.

This CDR3 has 16 amino acids. The germline gives CDR1 MNHNS, CDR2 SASEGT. V was cut by 7 bases and J by 5 bases, with 20 bases left in between. TCRdb analysed the 5' RACE reads with MiXCR anew, one entry per CDR3 protein. The data show around 490,000 distinct CDR3 sequences, with about 13% seen just once and 0.8% to 1% held by the top ten. The sample was also reused in another study, on yellow fever vaccine responses in identical twins.

The sequenced sample was CD4+ T cells sorted from blood. The rearrangement links TRBV6-1 to TRBJ2-2; D ambiguous. The clonotype comes from a woman between 18 and 30 years old in good health. CDR3 in amino acids: CASKLDPRLRTGELFF. The CDR3 DNA follows: TGTGCCAGCAAACTCGACCCCCGGTTGCGGACCGGGGAGCTGTTTTTT.